This record concerns one T cell receptor beta chain sequence. The antigen is undetermined. The investigators reverse transcribed all of the isolated RNA, so they sequenced expressed TCRB transcripts. Clones were sequenced by immunoSEQ multiplex PCR, and TCRdb holds only the in-frame ones, with some missing. The table shows a few hundred thousand clones, with roughly 16% occurring only once. The data were obtained in a study of beta chain features in type 1 diabetes. Via the markers CD45RO/CCR7/CD25/CD127/CD95/CD27, stem cell-like memory, regulatory, central memory and naive CD4+ cells were sorted. Germline V CDR1 and CDR2: LGHNA, YNFKEQ. Trimming cost V 0 bases and J 5 bases, with 10 bases left between them. There are 14 residues in the CDR3. Study outcomes and limitations: Naive, central memory and Treg TCRB repertoires seemed to resemble each other more closely in patients than they did in healthy donors. In type 1 diabetes patients, VDJ junctions had fewer insertions; deletions at these junctions were more frequent. Researchers report that Type 1 diabetes patients had moderately but significantly shorter TCRB CDR3s across all four CD4+ subsets.

The sequence derives from a man aged 30 to 39 with type 1 diabetes. Sequenced sample: naive CD4+ T cells from blood. The J gene is TRBJ2-5, the V gene TRBV4-2; D tentatively reads TRBD1 or TRBD2 (6 bases each). The CDR3 bases are TGTGCCAGCAGCCAAGATGGGGGGCTGGAGACCCAGTACTTC. Its translation: CASSQDGGLETQYF.